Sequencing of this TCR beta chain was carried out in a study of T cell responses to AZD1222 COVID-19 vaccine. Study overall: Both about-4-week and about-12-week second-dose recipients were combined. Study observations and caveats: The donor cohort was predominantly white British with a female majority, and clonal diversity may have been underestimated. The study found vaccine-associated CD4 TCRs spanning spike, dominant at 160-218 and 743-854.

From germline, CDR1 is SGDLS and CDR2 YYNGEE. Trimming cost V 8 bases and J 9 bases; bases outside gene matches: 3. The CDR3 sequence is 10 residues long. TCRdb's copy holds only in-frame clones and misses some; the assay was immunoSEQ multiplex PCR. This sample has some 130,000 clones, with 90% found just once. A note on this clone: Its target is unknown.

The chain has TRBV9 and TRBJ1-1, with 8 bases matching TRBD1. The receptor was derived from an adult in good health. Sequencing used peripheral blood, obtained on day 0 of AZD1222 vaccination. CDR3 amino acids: CARDRVKAFF. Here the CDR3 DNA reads TGTGCCAGGGACAGGGTAAAAGCTTTCTTT.